The text below deals with one T cell receptor beta chain. Its antigen remains unidentified. This specimen comes from a study of cytomegalovirus exposure and HLA in healthy donors. Germline V lookup: CDR1 SGHNT, CDR2 YYREEE (reference sequence). This CDR3 comprises 16 residues. V lost 4 bases and J lost 0, with 15 bases in between. PCR employed 60 Vbeta and 13 Jbeta primers. Assay used: immunoSEQ multiplex PCR; TCRdb lists only in-frame clones, some missing. The data show around 180,000 clones, with over 70% seen just once and approximately 6.7% held by the top ten. Whole-study findings and limits: Follow-up analysis seemed to connect common viral pathogens with several of the most significant clusters identified.

The sequence came from a man aged 25 to 40 in good health and CMV-seropositive. The chain joins TRBV5-4 to TRBJ2-3; possibly TRBD1 for D (6 bases). Sequencing used PBMCs. The CDR3 coding sequence is TGTGCCAGCAGCCGCGGACAGATCCTTAGCACAGATACGCAGTATTTT. Translated: CASSRGQILSTDTQYF.